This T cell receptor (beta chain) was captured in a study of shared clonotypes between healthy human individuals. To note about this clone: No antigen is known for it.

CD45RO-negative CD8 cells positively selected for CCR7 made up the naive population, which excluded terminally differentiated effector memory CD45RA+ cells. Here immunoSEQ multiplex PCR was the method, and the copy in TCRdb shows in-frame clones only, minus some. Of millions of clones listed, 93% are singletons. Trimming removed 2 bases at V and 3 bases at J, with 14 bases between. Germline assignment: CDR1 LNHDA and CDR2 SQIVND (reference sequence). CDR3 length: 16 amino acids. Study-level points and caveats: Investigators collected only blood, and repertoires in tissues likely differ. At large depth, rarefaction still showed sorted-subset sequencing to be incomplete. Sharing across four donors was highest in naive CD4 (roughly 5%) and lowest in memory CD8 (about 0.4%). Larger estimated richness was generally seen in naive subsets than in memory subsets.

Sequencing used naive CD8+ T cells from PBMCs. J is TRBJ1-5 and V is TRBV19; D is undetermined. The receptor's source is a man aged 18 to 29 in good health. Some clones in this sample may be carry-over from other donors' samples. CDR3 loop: CASSINSDLDNQPQHF. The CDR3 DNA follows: TGTGCCAGTAGTATAAACAGCGATTTGGACAATCAGCCCCAGCATTTT.